A selection of T cell receptor beta chains follows, all from one sample in a study of shared clonotypes between healthy human individuals. The protocol was immunoSEQ multiplex PCR, while the TCRdb copy is restricted to in-frame clones and leaves out a portion. The table shows around 1,000,000 clones, with 60% to 80% occurring only once. Sequencing was done on a sample of memory CD4+ T cells from PBMCs. These receptors all stem from a young man in good health. Some clones in this sample may be carry-over from other donors' samples. The CDR3 runs from the conserved cysteine through the conserved F or W. A D gene is named only where the DNA matches it firmly. Rows may omit the clone size; those that give it use once, few, many or a size class.

abundance: .
j_gene: TRBJ1-4
v_gene: TRBV5-1
d_gene: .
CDR3aa: CASSLGQQGNEKLFF
CDR3nt: TGCGCCAGCAGCTTGGGTCAACAGGGCAATGAAAAACTGTTTTTT

abundance: few
j_gene: TRBJ1-1
v_gene: TRBV29-1
d_gene: .
CDR3aa: CSVTGQQGSLNTEAFF
CDR3nt: TGCAGCGTTACCGGCCAACAGGGCTCGCTAAACACTGAAGCTTTCTTT

abundance: .
j_gene: TRBJ1-2
v_gene: TRBV5-1
d_gene: .
CDR3aa: CASSRSGVDYGYTF
CDR3nt: TGCGCCAGCAGCAGGTCGGGAGTTGACTATGGCTACACCTTC

abundance: few
j_gene: TRBJ1-2
v_gene: TRBV6-1
d_gene: .
CDR3aa: CASSEYRVSGYTF
CDR3nt: TGTGCCAGCAGTGAATATAGGGTTAGTGGCTACACCTTC

abundance: .
j_gene: TRBJ2-2
v_gene: TRBV5-4
d_gene: .
CDR3aa: CASSLDRPGPGELFF
CDR3nt: TGTGCCAGCAGCTTGGACAGGCCCGGGCCCGGGGAGCTGTTTTTT

abundance: .
j_gene: TRBJ2-1
v_gene: TRBV5-1
d_gene: TRBD2
CDR3aa: CASRFVPGLAGGRNEQFF
CDR3nt: TGCGCCAGCAGATTCGTTCCGGGACTAGCGGGTGGCCGCAATGAGCAGTTCTTC

abundance: .
j_gene: TRBJ2-3
v_gene: TRBV9
d_gene: TRBD2
CDR3aa: CASSPSTGRGLADTQYF
CDR3nt: TGTGCCAGCAGCCCCTCTACGGGGAGGGGTCTCGCAGATACGCAGTATTTT

abundance: .
j_gene: TRBJ2-7
v_gene: TRBV5-1
d_gene: .
CDR3aa: CASSSQMGDEQYF
CDR3nt: TGCGCCAGCAGCTCCCAGATGGGGGACGAGCAGTACTTC

abundance: once
j_gene: TRBJ1-1
v_gene: TRBV11-1
d_gene: TRBD1
CDR3aa: CASSPGGGTEAFF
CDR3nt: TGTGCCAGCAGCCCAGGGGGGGGTACTGAAGCTTTCTTT

abundance: .
j_gene: TRBJ2-3
v_gene: TRBV5-1
d_gene: .
CDR3aa: CASSTRAGTDTQYF
CDR3nt: TGCGCCAGCAGCACCCGCGCGGGCACAGATACGCAGTATTTT

abundance: .
j_gene: TRBJ1-1
v_gene: TRBV7-3
d_gene: .
CDR3aa: CASSLYGGRLTEAFF
CDR3nt: TGTGCCAGCAGCTTATATGGGGGTCGACTCACTGAAGCTTTCTTT

abundance: few
j_gene: TRBJ2-3
v_gene: TRBV28
d_gene: TRBD1
CDR3aa: CASSSQDRGTDTQYF
CDR3nt: TGTGCCAGCAGTTCCCAAGACAGGGGCACAGATACGCAGTATTTT

abundance: few
j_gene: TRBJ1-2
v_gene: TRBV18
d_gene: .
CDR3aa: CASSPEGGESGYTF
CDR3nt: TGTGCCAGCTCACCAGAGGGGGGTGAGAGTGGCTACACCTTC

abundance: .
j_gene: TRBJ2-1
v_gene: TRBV6-1
d_gene: TRBD2
CDR3aa: CASTKTSGAYNEQFF
CDR3nt: TGTGCCAGCACCAAGACTAGCGGCGCCTACAATGAGCAGTTCTTC

abundance: few
j_gene: TRBJ1-1
v_gene: TRBV5-4
d_gene: .
CDR3aa: CASSSKGRTDTEAFF
CDR3nt: TGTGCCAGCAGCTCCAAGGGGCGTACCGACACTGAAGCTTTCTTT

abundance: .
j_gene: TRBJ2-5
v_gene: TRBV6-1
d_gene: TRBD2
CDR3aa: CASSGTSGRVAETQYF
CDR3nt: TGTGCCAGCAGTGGAACTAGCGGGAGGGTGGCAGAGACCCAGTACTTC

abundance: .
j_gene: TRBJ2-7
v_gene: TRBV6-1
d_gene: TRBD2
CDR3aa: CASSEVGGTSGRAPYEQYF
CDR3nt: TGTGCCAGCAGTGAAGTAGGCGGGACTAGCGGGAGGGCCCCCTACGAGCAGTACTTC

abundance: .
j_gene: TRBJ2-2
v_gene: TRBV5-1
d_gene: .
CDR3aa: CASRAGANTGELFF
CDR3nt: TGCGCCAGCAGGGCCGGGGCTAACACCGGGGAGCTGTTTTTT

abundance: .
j_gene: TRBJ2-1
v_gene: TRBV4-2
d_gene: .
CDR3aa: CASSQGSGVDEQFF
CDR3nt: TGTGCCAGCAGCCAGGGCAGTGGTGTGGATGAGCAGTTCTTC

abundance: .
j_gene: TRBJ2-3
v_gene: TRBV7-8
d_gene: .
CDR3aa: CASSRGSTDTQYF
CDR3nt: TGTGCCAGCAGCCGTGGATCCACAGATACGCAGTATTTT

abundance: .
j_gene: TRBJ1-3
v_gene: TRBV7-9
d_gene: .
CDR3aa: CASSFMGSGNTIYF
CDR3nt: TGTGCCAGCAGCTTTATGGGCTCTGGAAACACCATATATTTT

abundance: .
j_gene: TRBJ2-6
v_gene: TRBV18
d_gene: .
CDR3aa: CASSPLTTGSGANVLTF
CDR3nt: TGTGCCAGCTCACCGCTGACTACAGGGTCTGGGGCCAACGTCCTGACTTTC

abundance: .
j_gene: TRBJ2-7
v_gene: TRBV27
d_gene: .
CDR3aa: CASSRRRSYEQYF
CDR3nt: TGTGCCAGCAGCCGACGAAGATCCTACGAGCAGTACTTC

abundance: few
j_gene: TRBJ2-2
v_gene: TRBV15
d_gene: TRBD1
CDR3aa: CATSRDRGRTGELFF
CDR3nt: TGTGCCACCAGCAGGGACAGGGGCAGGACCGGGGAGCTGTTTTTT

abundance: .
j_gene: TRBJ2-7
v_gene: TRBV5-1
d_gene: .
CDR3aa: CASSLGTGGGDEQYF
CDR3nt: TGCGCCAGCAGCTTGGGTACAGGGGGAGGGGACGAGCAGTACTTC

abundance: .
j_gene: TRBJ1-1
v_gene: TRBV28
d_gene: .
CDR3aa: CASRGSVVSEAFF
CDR3nt: TGTGCCAGCAGGGGGAGCGTTGTGTCCGAAGCTTTCTTT

abundance: few
j_gene: TRBJ2-3
v_gene: TRBV20-1
d_gene: .
CDR3aa: CSAPLRTQYF
CDR3nt: TGCAGTGCTCCTCTGAGGACGCAGTATTTT

abundance: few
j_gene: TRBJ2-6
v_gene: TRBV9
d_gene: .
CDR3aa: CASSAGSGANVLTF
CDR3nt: TGTGCCAGCAGCGCTGGCTCTGGGGCCAACGTCCTGACTTTC

abundance: .
j_gene: TRBJ2-3
v_gene: TRBV25-1
d_gene: .
CDR3aa: CASSELDGPSDTQYF
CDR3nt: TGTGCCAGCAGTGAGCTAGATGGGCCCTCAGATACGCAGTATTTT

abundance: .
j_gene: TRBJ1-2
v_gene: TRBV5-6
d_gene: .
CDR3aa: CASSEDRLYGYTF
CDR3nt: TGTGCCAGCAGCGAAGACAGGCTCTATGGCTACACCTTC

abundance: once
j_gene: TRBJ2-5
v_gene: TRBV6-1
d_gene: .
CDR3aa: CASSTREGRGETQYF
CDR3nt: TGTGCCAGCAGTACCCGTGAAGGCAGGGGTGAGACCCAGTACTTC

abundance: .
j_gene: TRBJ2-3
v_gene: TRBV7-9
d_gene: TRBD2
CDR3aa: CASSATSGRADTQYF
CDR3nt: TGTGCCAGCAGCGCGACTAGCGGGAGAGCAGATACGCAGTATTTT

abundance: .
j_gene: TRBJ1-1
v_gene: TRBV28
d_gene: .
CDR3aa: CASPGAGRDTEAFF
CDR3nt: TGTGCCAGCCCCGGGGCGGGGAGGGACACTGAAGCTTTCTTT

abundance: .
j_gene: TRBJ2-7
v_gene: TRBV30
d_gene: .
CDR3aa: CAWGNDEQYF
CDR3nt: TGTGCCTGGGGTAACGACGAGCAGTACTTC

abundance: .
j_gene: TRBJ2-1
v_gene: TRBV6-5
d_gene: .
CDR3aa: CASRGSGPAIEQFF
CDR3nt: TGTGCCAGCAGGGGCTCGGGCCCGGCCATTGAGCAGTTCTTC

abundance: .
j_gene: TRBJ2-7
v_gene: TRBV29-1
d_gene: .
CDR3aa: CSVELVGGTINEQYF
CDR3nt: TGCAGCGTTGAATTAGTAGGTGGGACAATTAACGAGCAGTACTTC

abundance: .
j_gene: TRBJ1-2
v_gene: TRBV7-6
d_gene: .
CDR3aa: CASSPTDGRYGYTF
CDR3nt: TGTGCCAGCAGCCCGACGGACGGACGCTATGGCTACACCTTC

abundance: .
j_gene: TRBJ2-1
v_gene: TRBV2
d_gene: TRBD2
CDR3aa: CASGALASLNEQFF
CDR3nt: TGTGCCAGCGGAGCACTAGCGTCCCTCAATGAGCAGTTCTTC

abundance: .
j_gene: TRBJ1-2
v_gene: TRBV19
d_gene: TRBD1
CDR3aa: CASSTLAGGAGGYTF
CDR3nt: TGTGCCAGTAGTACCCTCGCAGGGGGCGCCGGTGGCTACACCTTC

abundance: .
j_gene: TRBJ1-3
v_gene: TRBV5-1
d_gene: .
CDR3aa: CASSSQGPGNTIYF
CDR3nt: TGCGCCAGCAGCTCACAGGGACCTGGAAACACCATATATTTT

abundance: .
j_gene: TRBJ1-5
v_gene: TRBV2
d_gene: .
CDR3aa: CASSESQGVGQPQHF
CDR3nt: TGTGCCAGCAGTGAAAGTCAGGGCGTGGGTCAGCCCCAGCATTTT

abundance: .
j_gene: TRBJ2-3
v_gene: TRBV28
d_gene: .
CDR3aa: CASSLIVQTLAAQYF
CDR3nt: TGTGCCAGCAGTTTAATTGTCCAGACCCTGGCGGCGCAGTATTTT

abundance: few
j_gene: TRBJ2-3
v_gene: TRBV2
d_gene: TRBD2
CDR3aa: CASSGLRLAGGPNTQYF
CDR3nt: TGTGCCAGCAGTGGATTGAGACTAGCGGGAGGGCCAAATACGCAGTATTTT

abundance: .
j_gene: TRBJ2-3
v_gene: TRBV6-1
d_gene: .
CDR3aa: CASRDGAIDTQYF
CDR3nt: TGTGCCAGCAGGGACGGAGCCATAGATACGCAGTATTTT

abundance: .
j_gene: TRBJ2-1
v_gene: TRBV4-2
d_gene: TRBD2
CDR3aa: CASKASGLNNEQFF
CDR3nt: TGTGCCAGCAAGGCTAGCGGGCTCAACAATGAGCAGTTCTTC

abundance: .
j_gene: TRBJ2-2
v_gene: TRBV2
d_gene: .
CDR3aa: CASRTGTGNTGELFF
CDR3nt: TGTGCCAGCAGGACCGGGACGGGGAACACCGGGGAGCTGTTTTTT

abundance: few
j_gene: TRBJ2-5
v_gene: TRBV7-6
d_gene: .
CDR3aa: CASSYDQETQYF
CDR3nt: TGTGCCAGCAGCTATGATCAAGAGACCCAGTACTTC

abundance: .
j_gene: TRBJ1-2
v_gene: TRBV20-1
d_gene: .
CDR3aa: CSANRVGGYTF
CDR3nt: TGCAGTGCTAACAGGGTCGGGGGCTACACCTTC

abundance: .
j_gene: TRBJ2-3
v_gene: TRBV29-1
d_gene: .
CDR3aa: CSVDGGGAPDTQYF
CDR3nt: TGCAGCGTTGATGGAGGGGGCGCCCCAGATACGCAGTATTTT

abundance: .
j_gene: TRBJ2-7
v_gene: TRBV29-1
d_gene: .
CDR3aa: CSVEGPSSYEQYF
CDR3nt: TGCAGCGTTGAGGGCCCTAGCTCCTACGAGCAGTACTTC

abundance: .
j_gene: TRBJ2-3
v_gene: TRBV12-2
d_gene: .
CDR3aa: CASRLAERTRYTDTQYF
CDR3nt: TGTGCAAGTCGCTTAGCAGAGCGGACTAGATACACAGATACGCAGTATTTT

abundance: .
j_gene: TRBJ2-2
v_gene: TRBV6-1
d_gene: .
CDR3aa: CASSESRLTAGELFF
CDR3nt: TGTGCCAGCAGTGAAAGCAGGCTAACTGCCGGGGAGCTGTTTTTT

abundance: .
j_gene: TRBJ1-3
v_gene: TRBV7-3
d_gene: .
CDR3aa: CASSPWDKVTIYF
CDR3nt: TGTGCCAGCAGCCCGTGGGACAAGGTTACCATATATTTT

abundance: .
j_gene: TRBJ1-3
v_gene: TRBV18
d_gene: .
CDR3aa: CASSLDLSGNTIYF
CDR3nt: TGTGCCAGCTCACTCGACCTCTCTGGAAACACCATATATTTT

abundance: .
j_gene: TRBJ2-7
v_gene: TRBV5-4
d_gene: TRBD2
CDR3aa: CASSTTPSGSREQYF
CDR3nt: TGTGCCAGCAGCACAACCCCTAGCGGGAGTCGCGAGCAGTACTTC